Listed below are T cell receptor beta chains from one sample, sequenced in a study of T cells after posttransplantation cyclophosphamide. The table came from immunoSEQ multiplex PCR; TCRdb's copy has only in-frame clones and leaves some out. The sample holds roughly 18,000 clones, 75% to 90% seen once. Sequencing was performed on memory CD4+ T cells sorted from blood. The origin of the receptors is a man aged 30 to 45 in good health and a related stem cell transplant donor. Both conserved end residues are part of each CDR3.

15,TRBV5-1,TRBJ2-2,CASRRMAGDTGELFF
15,TRBV5-1,TRBJ2-7,CASSSSGTASYEQYF
15,TRBV19,TRBJ2-7,CASSIDGGLSYEQYF
14,TRBV7-2,TRBJ1-2,CASSLPGPAYGYTF
14,TRBV25-1,TRBJ1-2,CASCQAGDGYGYTF
15,TRBV5-1,TRBJ2-3,CASSGGGDRTDTQYF
15,TRBV5-1,TRBJ1-5,CASSLGHLSNQPQHF
14,TRBV28,TRBJ2-4,CASSGGLGGDIQYF
15,TRBV6-5,TRBJ1-6,CASSQGGPYNSPLHF
15,TRBV5-6,TRBJ1-4,CASSSGWQLDEKLFF
17,TRBV7-2,TRBJ2-2,CASSLAPSGGGTGELFF
15,TRBV5-4,TRBJ2-3,CASSNGKRGTDTQYF
13,TRBV6-1,TRBJ1-6,CASRPGQNSPLHF
15,TRBV5-1,TRBJ2-5,CASSPLQGAGETQYF
16,TRBV5-1,TRBJ1-2,CASSLAGTGLNYGYTF
16,TRBV25-1,TRBJ1-5,CASSESKGGSNQPQHF
14,TRBV5-1,TRBJ2-7,CASSSRDRGSEQYF
13,TRBV19,TRBJ2-7,CATKASSSYEQYF
14,TRBV5-1,TRBJ2-2,CASVGTAGAGELFF
14,TRBV4-3,TRBJ2-7,CASSREGGAYEQYF
15,TRBV27,TRBJ2-5,CASRSGQGGLETQYF
14,TRBV5-1,TRBJ2-7,CASSFSVTGYEQYF
19,TRBV7-2,TRBJ1-3,CASSLAPGGRLSSGNTIYF